These T cell receptor beta chains were read from a single sample in a study of cytomegalovirus exposure and HLA in healthy donors. Assay: immunoSEQ multiplex PCR; the TCRdb copy retains only in-frame clones and omits some. The sample holds around 150,000 clones, 91% seen once. Sequenced input: PBMCs. These receptors all come from a woman aged 18-35 years in good health and CMV-seropositive. Both conserved end residues are part of each CDR3. The D gene is left open where the match is weak. Some rows have no size entry. The others give once, few or many, or a class for an expanded clone.

TRBJ2-7 TRBV6-1 - - TGTGCCAGTAAACCGGAGGTTTTAGCCGAGCAGTACTTC CASKPEVLAEQYF
TRBJ2-7 TRBV7-6 - - TGTGCCAGCAGCTCCCTCCGGGGGAGCATCTACGAGCAGTACTTC CASSSLRGSIYEQYF
TRBJ2-7 TRBV19 TRBD2 - TGTGCCAGTAGTATTTTTCGGGGGGACTACGAGCAGTACTTC CASSIFRGDYEQYF
TRBJ1-2 TRBV15 - - TGTGCCACCAGCAGAGAGGGCAGAAACTATGGCTACACCTTC CATSREGRNYGYTF
TRBJ1-1 TRBV6-1 - - TGTGCCAGCAGGCCCTATGAGGTCTTGAACACTGAAGCTTTCTTT CASRPYEVLNTEAFF
TRBJ1-4 TRBV9 - - TGTGCCAGCAGCGTCGATAGGGGGAAAGAAAAACTGTTTTTT CASSVDRGKEKLFF
TRBJ2-3 TRBV6-6 - - TGTGCCAGCAGTTACCGGACTATTCTCACAGATACGCAGTATTTT CASSYRTILTDTQYF
TRBJ2-7 TRBV11-2 TRBD1 once TGTGCCAGCAGCTCGGGACAGAGCTACGAGCAGTACTTC CASSSGQSYEQYF
TRBJ1-1 TRBV29-1 - - TGCAGCGTTGGTGTGGGGGCGAACACTGAAGCTTTCTTT CSVGVGANTEAFF
TRBJ1-5 TRBV7-6 - - TGTGCCAGCAGCTCACAGTGGGATCAGCCCCAGCATTTT CASSSQWDQPQHF
TRBJ2-5 TRBV5-1 - once TGCGCCAGCAGCTTGCGGGGGGCCGAGGGAGAGACCCAGTACTTC CASSLRGAEGETQYF
TRBJ2-5 TRBV14 TRBD2 - TGTGCCAGCAGCCCAAAGCGGGGGGCCCAAGAGACCCAGTACTTC CASSPKRGAQETQYF
TRBJ2-7 TRBV19 - - TGTGCCAGTAGTCTAAAGGGGGGGGTGGCAACCTACGAGCAGTACTTC CASSLKGGVATYEQYF
TRBJ2-7 TRBV27 TRBD1 - TGTGCCAGCAGTTTACGACAGGGATCCTACGAGCAGTACTTC CASSLRQGSYEQYF
TRBJ2-5 TRBV2 - - TGTGCCACCCAGCAGAGGCAGACCCAGTACTTC CATQQRQTQYF
TRBJ2-2 TRBV4-1 - - TGCGCCAGCAGCCCTACCATACTAGTTTTAACCGGGGAGCTGTTTTTT CASSPTILVLTGELFF
TRBJ2-1 TRBV4-2 - - TGTGCCAGCAGCCTATCCTCTGGACTCCAATCCTACAATGAGCAGTTCTTC CASSLSSGLQSYNEQFF
TRBJ2-7 TRBV4-2 TRBD2 - TGTGCCAGCAGCCAGAACAGCGGGGGACCCTACGAGCAGTACTTC CASSQNSGGPYEQYF
TRBJ1-4 TRBV27 - once TGTGCCAGCAGTGTAAGACAGAATAATGAAAAACTGTTTTTT CASSVRQNNEKLFF
TRBJ1-3 TRBV2 TRBD1 - TGTGCCAGCAGACAGACAGGGGCTGGAAACACCATATATTTT CASRQTGAGNTIYF
TRBJ2-3 TRBV6-5 TRBD1 - TGTGCCAGCAGGTCGACAGGGTATACGCAGTATTTT CASRSTGYTQYF
TRBJ1-5 TRBV27 TRBD1 few TGTGCCAGCAGGGGACAGGGCAATCAGCCCCAGCATTTT CASRGQGNQPQHF
TRBJ1-2 TRBV5-4 TRBD1 - TGTGCCAGCAGCTATCCAGGGGGTGGCTACACCTTC CASSYPGGGYTF
TRBJ2-5 TRBV7-9 - - TGTGCCAGCAGCTTAGAAGGAGTGCGAGGAGAGACCCAGTACTTC CASSLEGVRGETQYF
TRBJ1-2 TRBV4-3 TRBD1 - TGCGCCAGCAGCCAAGAACAGGGGGGAGGTTATGGCTACACCTTC CASSQEQGGGYGYTF
TRBJ1-1 TRBV20-1 - - TGCTCAGGGATTGAGGACACTGAAGCTTTCTTT CSGIEDTEAFF
TRBJ1-1 TRBV7-9 - - TGTGCCAGCAGCTTAGACCGGAGGCGGGCTTTCTTT CASSLDRRRAFF
TRBJ1-5 TRBV19 TRBD1 - TGTGCCAGTACCGCCGGGACAGTAGTCAATCAGCCCCAGCATTTT CASTAGTVVNQPQHF
TRBJ2-2 TRBV7-2 TRBD1 - TGTGCCAGCAGGCTAACAGGGGGCGAAGTGAGCGGGGAGCTGTTTTTT CASRLTGGEVSGELFF
TRBJ1-3 TRBV5-1 - once TGCGCCAGCAGCTCCCGACAGAAGGTAGCTGGAAACACCATATATTTT CASSSRQKVAGNTIYF
TRBJ1-1 TRBV27 - - TGTGCCAGCAGTGTACAGGGTAACACTGAAGCTTTCTTT CASSVQGNTEAFF
TRBJ2-7 TRBV7-2 TRBD2 once TGTGCCAGCAGCTTAGTTTCTAGCGGGATGTCCTACGCAAGGGAGCAGTACTTC CASSLVSSGMSYAREQYF
TRBJ2-7 TRBV6-5 TRBD1 - TGTGCCAGCAGTATACAGGGGGTCCGCATCTACGAGCAGTACTTC CASSIQGVRIYEQYF
TRBJ2-7 TRBV19 TRBD2 - TGTGCCAGTAGTATAGCCGGGACTAGCGGCAGGGAGCAGTACTTC CASSIAGTSGREQYF
TRBJ2-7 TRBV6-5 - - TGTGCCAGCAGTTACTCGACGGCGGGGTCTATCTACGAGCAGTACTTC CASSYSTAGSIYEQYF
TRBJ1-4 TRBV5-6 - - TGTGCCAGCAGCTTGGCCGTAGGGGTAGGAACTAATGAAAAACTGTTTTTT CASSLAVGVGTNEKLFF
TRBJ2-5 TRBV4-2 TRBD2 - TGTGCCAGCAGCGCTGCAACTAGCGGGAGTGGAGAGACCCAGTACTTC CASSAATSGSGETQYF
TRBJ2-1 TRBV6-4 - - TGTGCCAGCAGTGAAGGCGGGAAGGGTTCCAATGAGCAGTTCTTC CASSEGGKGSNEQFF
TRBJ2-3 TRBV19 TRBD1 - TGTGCCAGTAGTATTAATTCCGGGACAGGGGGCGAAGATACGCAGTATTTT CASSINSGTGGEDTQYF
TRBJ1-1 TRBV6-5 TRBD1 - TGTGCCAGCAGTTACCCGGACAGGGGGGGGTCCACTGAAGCTTTCTTT CASSYPDRGGSTEAFF
TRBJ2-1 TRBV6-4 - few TGTGCCAGCAGTGACCGGGACAACAATGAGCAGTTCTTC CASSDRDNNEQFF
TRBJ1-4 TRBV18 - once TGTGCCAGCTCACCAGCAGGGGCAACTAATGAAAAACTGTTTTTT CASSPAGATNEKLFF